The entry that follows covers one T cell receptor beta chain sequence. The sample holds a few counts of this clone. Its antigen is unknown. Base quality data are lacking; no much larger clone is found one base away. This sample is drawn from a study of beta chain features in type 1 diabetes (dated by TCRdb to between 2018 and 2020). The study in broad terms: Mean age, gender distribution, total cell number and subset yield did not differ between patients and healthy donors. A total of approximately 100 million sorted cells were examined across all samples, and the number of cells per subset was strongly correlated with RNA yield. The study compared TCRB repertoires of sorted circulating CD4+ T cell subsets between recently diagnosed type 1 diabetes patients and matched healthy donors. Naive and central memory subsets were obtained from all 30 or so donors, but regulatory and stem cell-like memory subsets were isolated from only 8 patients and roughly 8 healthy donors.

Each donor gave one peripheral blood draw, averaging roughly 0.11 L, which was collected into heparinised tubes. Using a panel that included CD45RO, CCR7, CD25, CD127, CD95 and CD27, naive, central memory, regulatory and stem cell-like memory CD4+ T cells were sorted on a BD FACSAria II. Every sorted population had a purity above 95%. Right away, PBMCs were isolated by Lymphoprep density gradient centrifugation and were stained directly, with no culture step. So that batch effects would be minimized, each experiment stained and sorted samples in pairs, pairing one healthy donor with one patient. On the study overall, not on this receptor specifically: Shorter templates might be favored by PCR, yet because patient and control samples were amplified and corrected together, any such skew would affect both groups equally. Naive, central memory and regulatory TCRB repertoires appeared to be more similar among patients than among healthy donors. At VDJ recombination sites, type 1 diabetes patients had fewer insertions and more deleted nucleotides, which implies abnormalities in thymic rearrangement. Only small numbers of individuals were included in the HLA sub-analyses, which left unresolved whether HLA type had any influence on TCRB rearrangement. In all four CD4+ subsets, TCRB CDR3 length was moderately but significantly shorter in type 1 diabetes patients. Because cDNA was sequenced instead of genomic DNA, highly expressing activated cells could be over-represented, though the groups showed no difference in activation or CD3 levels.

All of the isolated RNA was reverse transcribed with the High Capacity cDNA Reverse Transcription Kit, so expressed TCRB transcripts were sequenced. Deep immunoSEQ sequencing was applied to naive, central memory and regulatory T cell samples, giving an average of around 3.8 million total reads per sample. After sorted cells were lysed in RLT buffer, RNA was extracted with DNase-treated RNeasy Micro or Mini kits, with the choice depending on cell number. To prevent cross-contamination, each cell subset was processed individually, whereas patient and healthy donor samples were processed jointly. The immunoSEQ multiplex PCR was used to amplify TCRB sequences from cDNA, yielding 87-bp fragments that span the CDR3 region. Amplicons were sequenced on the Illumina HiSeq platform. Turning to the authors' computational methods: Synthetic template baselines were used to correct PCR bias computationally, reads within Hamming distance 2 were collapsed together, and singletons that could not be merged were discarded. Reads were aligned to IMGT to assign V, D and J genes, CDR3 length, and insertions or deletions at six rearrangement sites. Within each subset, clonotype counts were normalized to sorted cell number, after which true diversity and Gini coefficients were computed with the tcR R package. The overlap coefficient, calculated on TCRB nucleotide sequences, was used to quantify repertoire sharing. Out-of-frame TCRB sequences from naive cells were analyzed to stand in for the pre-selection repertoire. TCRdb limited this immuneACCESS table to in-frame rearrangements with V and J called. A share of clones is missing; checked studies link under half to unresolved V genes, and the rest is unexplained. V, J and clone size are taken as reported in that table, and D and trimming were inferred from the DNA itself. Within this sample are approximately 250,000 clones, with over 7.5% of them counted one time only. The ten largest clonotypes hold under 0.035% of the sample.

Sequencing was carried out using naive CD4+ T cells from blood. The cell subset or site tag for this specimen amounts to: true naive CD4+ T cells. The origin of this receptor is a woman between 18 and 29 years old in good health.

DNA sequence: TGTGCCAGCAGCAAAACAGGGGGCGAAGAGACCCAGTACTTC. Its coded protein is CASSKTGGEETQYF. The chain is made from TRBV7-3 and TRBJ2-5; the central 9 bases match TRBD1. Spanning cysteine to phenylalanine, the CDR3 consists of 14 amino acids. The retained sequence is limited to the CDR3, 42 bases, with the frame set at the first base. CDR1 and CDR2 are drawn from the germline V gene: SGHTA, FQGTGA. Germline trimming amounts to 5 bases on V and 3 bases on J, with 4 as the count of junction bases outside the gene matches.